This passage covers 9 T cell receptor beta chains from one sample sequenced in a study of cytomegalovirus exposure and HLA in healthy donors (dated by TCRdb to about 2017). To prepare the library, the immunoSEQ multiplex PCR assay was applied. In its TCRdb copy, this immuneACCESS table keeps in-frame sequences only and misses some clones. Where compared with another copy, unresolved V genes explain less than half of these, and the others have no known cause. The sample yields tens of thousands of clones; 94% were counted once. In total, the top ten clones hold roughly 3.2% of the sample. Material for sequencing was PBMCs. The origin of the receptors is a woman under 30 in good health and CMV-seropositive.

This sequence joins TRBV10-3 and TRBJ2-7, with 12 positions matching TRBD2. CDR3 size: 15 residues. J lost 7 bases, V lost 2 bases, and 6 bases had no gene match. Germline CDR1 ENHRY, CDR2 SYGVKD. This CDR3 is CAISERLAGVGEQYF. The CDR3 bases are TGTGCCATCAGTGAGAGACTAGCGGGAGTTGGGGAGCAGTACTTC.

The chain joins TRBV27 to TRBJ2-7, with 11 positions matching TRBD2. Germline lookup yields CDR1 MNHEY and CDR2 SMNVEV (reference sequence). The CDR3 sequence is 14 residues long. The ends lost 6 bases at V and 3 bases at J; junction bases unmatched: 4. CDR3 sequence reads: CASSPLAGGYEQYF. In DNA, the CDR3 is TGTGCCAGCAGCCCCCTAGCGGGGGGCTACGAGCAGTACTTC.

The V call is TRBV5-1, the J call TRBJ2-1; 12 nucleotides agree with TRBD2. The germline V gene has CDR1 SGHRS and CDR2 YFSETQ. The length of the CDR3 is 16 residues. V trimming: 4 bases; J trimming: 1 base; junction bases outside the gene matches: 3. The CDR3 loop reads CASSPGTSGSYNEQFF. CDR3 DNA: TGCGCCAGCAGCCCCGGGACTAGCGGGTCCTACAATGAGCAGTTCTTC.

The chain recombines TRBV7-9 with TRBJ1-2; perhaps TRBD1 as D (6 bases). This CDR3 contains 17 residues. The germline V and J ends were trimmed by 3 bases and 1 base, with 18 bases remaining between them. Germline values: CDR1 SEHNR, CDR2 FQNEAQ (reference sequence). The chain's CDR3 is CASSFSGVEGVNYGYTF. The CDR3, as DNA: TGTGCCAGCAGCTTTTCAGGTGTTGAGGGGGTTAACTATGGCTACACCTTC.

The genes are TRBV18 and TRBJ1-6; 9 bases align to TRBD1. Germline V gene sequence: CDR1 KGHSH, CDR2 LQKENI. V lost 3 bases, J lost 9 bases, and 6 bases stayed unmatched. CDR3 length: 15 amino acids. This chain's CDR3 is CASSPSGQGSSPLHF. CDR3 nucleotide sequence: TGTGCCAGCTCACCTTCGGGACAGGGAAGTTCACCCCTCCACTTT.

V usage is TRBV30 and J usage is TRBJ1-1, with 8 nucleotides matching TRBD1. This CDR3 spans 14 amino acids. Germline trimming cut 4 bases from V and 4 bases from J; bases unmatched to any gene: 8. The germline V gene encodes CDR1 GTSNPN and CDR2 SVGIG (reference sequence). The CDR3 region has the DNA TGTGCCTGGACACAGGGGGTAGTGAGCACTGAAGCTTTCTTT. It encodes CAWTQGVVSTEAFF.

V and J are TRBV7-6 and TRBJ2-3, with 8 nucleotides matching TRBD1. Per the germline V gene, CDR1 is SGHVS and CDR2 is FNYEAQ. This CDR3 region has 16 residues. V lost 5 bases to trimming and J lost 3 bases; unmatched junction nucleotides: 10. The CDR3 DNA sequence: TGTGCCAGCAGCGACACCGGGACAGGATGGACAGATACGCAGTATTTT. Residues: CASSDTGTGWTDTQYF.

The chain combines TRBV25-1 with TRBJ1-2, with D maybe TRBD1 (6 bases). Germline assignment: CDR1 MGHDK and CDR2 SYGVNS. This CDR3 region has 16 residues. V was pared by 4 bases and J by 5 bases, with 20 bases between. Written as DNA, the CDR3 is TGTGCCAGCAGTGGGACACACCCCCCCACAGGGTATGGCTACACCTTC. Translation: CASSGTHPPTGYGYTF.

This clone occurred a few times. The chain joins TRBV20-1 to TRBJ1-1; D is unclear. The germline CDR1 and CDR2 sequences are DFQATT and SNEGSKA (reference sequence). This CDR3 is 11 amino acids long. Trimming left V 5 bases short and J 5 bases short, with 9 bases between. The CDR3 loop reads CSASRRTEAFF. CDR3 bases: TGCAGTGCTTCTAGGCGGACTGAAGCTTTCTTT.